The subject of this entry is one TCR beta chain. Its specificity is unknown. Germline V gene data show CDR1 as LNHNV and CDR2 as YYDKDF (reference sequence). This CDR3 contains 17 residues. V lost 5 bases, J lost 0 bases, and 14 bases lay in between. This entry comes from a study of cytomegalovirus exposure and HLA in healthy donors. Study-wide findings and caveats: HLA alleles showed associations with about 17,000 TCR beta sequences in a later analysis, at a 0.05 false discovery rate. DRB1 showed the most TCR associations and HLA-C the fewest in a later analysis, as rates varied by HLA locus. Among the CMV-associated chains, three were confirmed in vitro as specific for CMV antigens.

Vbeta (60) and Jbeta (13) primers were used in the PCR. The repertoire was sequenced with immunoSEQ multiplex PCR; TCRdb's copy has only in-frame clones and lacks some. The repertoire holds 150,000 to 200,000 clones, with under 90% as singletons. V usage is TRBV15 and J usage is TRBJ1-6; tentatively, D is TRBD1 (5 bases). Input material: PBMCs. This receptor was obtained from a man younger than 35 in good health and CMV-seronegative. The CDR3 nucleotides are TGTGCCACCAGCGAGGCCGGGGGGAGCTCCTATAATTCACCCCTCCACTTT. Its translation is CATSEAGGSSYNSPLHF.